This T cell receptor (beta chain) was identified in a study of siplizumab effects on memory and regulatory T cells. Study results and limitations: Among sequences traceable to unstimulated CD4+ memory cells, alloreactive ones were significantly reduced by siplizumab. In unstimulated cells, naive T cells appeared more diverse than memory T cells and seemed major alloresponse contributors. Versus more than 25% in controls, the mappable alloreactive CD4+ clones averaged around 69% Treg-derived with siplizumab. An assignable naive or memory phenotype was lacking in roughly 80-97% of proliferating CD4+ or CD8+ clones.

Here immunoSEQ multiplex PCR was the method, and the copy in TCRdb shows in-frame clones only, minus some. The sample includes around 100,000 clones, 94% of them seen just once. CDR1 is SGDLS, CDR2 YYNGEE, per germline. The V gene lost 3 bases and the J gene lost 9 bases, with 13 bases spanning the gap. The CDR3 sequence is 13 residues long. With regard to this clone: Its target is not known.

The specimen sequenced was non-Treg CD4+ T cells sorted from blood. The chain is built from TRBV9 and TRBJ1-5; D possibly corresponds to TRBD1 (5 bases). The sequence came from a human donor in good health. CDR3 sequence: CASSAAGQWPQHF. The CDR3 coding sequence is TGTGCCAGCAGCGCCGCAGGGCAATGGCCCCAGCATTTT. The whole variable domain, filled in from reference TRBV9 and TRBJ1-5, reads DSGVTQTPKHLITATGQRVTLRCSPRSGDLSVYWYQQSLDQGLQFLIQYYNGEERAKGNILERFSAQQFPDLHSELNLSSLELGDSALYFCASSAAGQWPQHFGDGTRLSIL.